This T cell receptor (beta chain) derives from a study of blood T cell repertoires in COVID-19. For the study at large: COVID-19 samples collected from the United States, Italy and Spain covered acute and convalescent phases. T cells, B-cell-depleted T cells, or PBMCs supplied cDNA or gDNA.

Participant reports of clinical history set cohort assignment. Per the study methods: Scientists estimated how many nucleated cells there were by amplifying reference gene primers. TCRdb's copy holds only in-frame clones and misses some; the assay was immunoSEQ multiplex PCR. V and J calls and clone size are those listed in that table; D and trimming were worked out from the DNA. The data hold under 200,000 clones, with roughly 80% observed a single time. The origin of this receptor is a woman aged 35 to 49 with acute COVID-19. Sequencing was performed on PBMCs or T cells enriched from blood (not recorded which).

The CDR3 DNA sequence: TGCGCCAGCAGCCCCGGGACAGGGGGGTACCAAGAGACCCAGTACTTC. It yields the protein CASSPGTGGYQETQYF. The rearrangement links TRBV4-1 to TRBJ2-5; 11 bases are a match to TRBD1. The CDR3 loop spans 16 amino acids. The germline gives CDR1 MGHRA, CDR2 YSYEKL. Trimming took 4 bases from V and 0 from J; bases not matched to a gene: 4.